What follows describes a single T cell receptor (beta chain). Antigen unknown. This sample stems from a study of T-cell memory formation after mild COVID-19. Across the study: The two donors had largely donor-specific TCR clusters. Study results and limitations: The study found contracting CD4+ clones mainly in CM and EM and contracting CD8+ clones in EMRA. Clones shrinking from day 15 to 85 showed even CD4/CD8 mixes; later expanders tilted CD4+.

The CDR3 has 18 amino acids. After removal of 4 bases from V and 0 bases from J, the junction contained 9 bases not matched to a gene. Germline values: CDR1 LGHNA, CDR2 YSLEER. The authors produced TCR alpha and TCR beta cDNA libraries with sample barcodes and UMIs by 5'RACE using constant-segment primers. TCRdb re-analysed the 5' RACE reads in MiXCR, keeping a single row per CDR3 protein. The table lists fewer than 700,000 distinct CDR3 sequences, over 15% of them singletons. Sequencing was carried out using PBMCs or a T cell subset sorted from them (not recorded which). This chain links TRBV4-3 with TRBJ2-6, with 7 bases lining up with TRBD1. The sequence was collected from an adult woman who had mild COVID-19 (a few samples of this study predate the infection). Cell type and time point are not known. In DNA, the CDR3 is TGCGCCAGCAGCCCCGGCTCAGGGGGAAGCTCTGGGGCCAACGTCCTGACTTTC. It codes for CASSPGSGGSSGANVLTF.